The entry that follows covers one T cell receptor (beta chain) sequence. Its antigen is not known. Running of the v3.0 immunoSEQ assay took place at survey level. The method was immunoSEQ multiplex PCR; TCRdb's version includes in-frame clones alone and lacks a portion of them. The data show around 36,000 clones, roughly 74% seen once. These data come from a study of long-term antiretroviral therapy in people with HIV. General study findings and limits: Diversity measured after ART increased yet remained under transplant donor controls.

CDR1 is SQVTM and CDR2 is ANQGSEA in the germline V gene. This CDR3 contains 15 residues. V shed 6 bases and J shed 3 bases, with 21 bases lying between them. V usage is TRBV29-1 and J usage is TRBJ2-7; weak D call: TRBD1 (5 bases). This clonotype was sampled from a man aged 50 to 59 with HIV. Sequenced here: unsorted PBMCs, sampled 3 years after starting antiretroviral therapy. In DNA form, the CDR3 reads TGCAGCGTCGCTCCAGGGTCCTCGCCTGACTACGAGCAGTACTTC. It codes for CSVAPGSSPDYEQYF.